The clone carrying this TCR beta chain turned up a few times. Its antigen is currently unknown. The entry originates in a study of cytomegalovirus exposure and HLA in healthy donors. Amplification used 60 Vbeta primers and 13 Jbeta primers. In the original processing: Around 76 million unique TCR beta chains, 8.5 million to 14 million shared, were counted in a later analysis. Only in-frame clones appear in the TCRdb table, and some are missing; sequencing was by immunoSEQ multiplex PCR. The DNA was the basis for D and trimming; V, J and clone size are from that table. This sample yields about 160,000 clones, of which around three quarters are seen a single time; 2.2% belongs to the top ten. General study findings and limits: Within a later analysis, the majority of CMV-associated TCR beta chains appeared HLA-restricted. For TCR beta chains, V- and J-gene trimming was later linked to a missense DCLRE1C variant. Later analysis placed DRB1 highest and HLA-C lowest in TCR association rates, which differed by HLA locus.

The sequenced material came from PBMCs. This sequence originates from a man over 45 in good health and CMV-seropositive.

The CDR3 is CASSLRAGATDTQYF. CDR3 nucleotides: TGTGCCAGCAGCCTGAGGGCGGGAGCCACAGATACGCAGTATTTT. J is TRBJ2-3 and V is TRBV13; 7 nucleotides line up with TRBD2. Germline V gene lookup returns CDR1 PRHDT and CDR2 FYEKMQ (reference sequence). The CDR3 sequence is 15 residues long. The V segment lost 5 bases and the J segment 2 bases; nucleotides outside the gene matches: 7.